The present TCR beta chain was sequenced within a study of shared clonotypes between healthy human individuals. Background on the study: Per donor, three plates held CD4 naive cells, three held CD4 memory, two held CD8 naive and one held CD8 memory. Study observations and caveats: Tissue TCR repertoires likely differ from these blood-only repertoires.

The germline V gene encodes CDR1 SNHLY and CDR2 FYNNEI. The V end lost 7 bases, the J end lost 4 bases, and 11 bases lay between the germline ends. The CDR3 has 12 amino acids. Measured with immunoSEQ multiplex PCR; TCRdb has only the in-frame clones, and not every one. Of 2 million to 2.5 million clones in the sample, roughly 91% are singletons; the top ten hold under 2%. CD45RO-negative CD8 cells positively selected for CCR7 made up the naive population, which excluded terminally differentiated effector memory CD45RA+ cells. Concerning this clone itself: Its antigen remains unknown. Other DNA variants within this sample encode the same CDR3.

The clonotype was recovered from a man in his late teens or twenties in good health. Some clones in this sample may be carry-over from other donors' samples. Sequencing used naive CD8+ T cells from PBMCs. The chain is built from TRBV2 and TRBJ2-7; D is uncertain. As DNA, the CDR3 is TGTGCCAGCAACCCCGGCAGTTACGAGCAGTACTTC. It specifies CASNPGSYEQYF.